Sequencing of this T cell receptor beta chain was carried out in a study of blood T cells in healthy people across ages (dated by TCRdb to about 2015). Study-level background: In model experiments, template switching captured about one uniquely barcoded TCR beta cDNA molecule for every two T cells. To track age-related changes in TCR beta repertoire diversity, the study relied on deep sequencing normalized with unique cDNA molecular identifiers. Donors were grouped into four age groups: young (average approximately 15 years), middle-aged (39), aged (62) and long-lived (approximately 81). To avoid experimental bias, donors of different ages were spread randomly across the sequencing lanes. Two additional independent replicas of 1 million unique cDNA reads from the same blood draw were analyzed for two donors (one aged 18 to 30 and one aged 80 or older).

The 40 or so donors, aged roughly 6 to 95 years, were systemically healthy Caucasian individuals from Russia. About 10 milliliters of peripheral blood were collected from each donor into EDTA-treated Vacutainer tubes. Ficoll-Paque density-gradient centrifugation was used to isolate PBMCs, with at least 6.5 million per sample. Total RNA was extracted from PBMCs with Trizol reagent, with at least 6 micrograms obtained per sample. The percentages of naive CD45RAhigh/CD27high T cells were determined by flow cytometry on a PBMC aliquot from every donor. Its CDR3 holds 17 amino acids, cysteine through phenylalanine. Of all the DNA, just the CDR3 is kept, 51 bases in frame from base 1. CDR1 is given as SQVTM and CDR2 as ANQGSEA, both from the germline V gene. Trimmed from V: 4 bases; trimmed from J: 4 bases; junction bases lacking a gene match: 13. Beyond this particular receptor, the publication reports: Because the CMV infection status of the donors was unknown, age-related changes in expanded clonotypes may potentially have been confounded. Compared with the aged group, the long-lived group had more naive CD4+ T cells, fewer expanded clones and increased TCR diversity, a pattern suggesting age selection. Observed TCR beta diversity correlated strongly with the percentage of naive T cells measured by flow cytometry. Estimates of total diversity based on one million sequenced T cells were considered lower bounds and underestimates. Observed TCR beta diversity per million T cells fell roughly linearly with age, and a significant reduction was already apparent by age around 39. Conclusive comparison of naive and antigen-experienced compartments was prevented by the profiling of bulk unsorted PBMCs.

The library was made by 5' RACE. The reads were generated on an Illumina HiSeq 2500. A second PCR of about 6 to 11 cycles was run with a J-beta primer mix and a sample-barcoded 5' primer. A template-switch 5' adaptor carrying 12 random nucleotides introduced a unique molecular identifier onto each TCR beta cDNA molecule. Each sample yielded at least 2.5 million CDR3-containing paired-end reads. All of the RNA was converted into first-strand cDNA using the Mint cDNA synthesis kit, with a TRBC-specific oligonucleotide serving as the primer. Following uracil-DNA glycosylase treatment, a first 18-cycle PCR with universal primers M1SS and BC2_uni_R was performed on all cDNA. Per the original workflow: For normalization, 1 million high-quality reads, each with a distinct molecular identifier, were randomly selected from each sample. Reads sharing molecular identifiers were discarded rather than binned into consensus sequences. MiTCR, with a Q25 quality threshold and the strictest error-elimination algorithm, was used for CDR3 identification, clonotype clustering and error correction. A nonparametric unseen species model with Euler transformation was used to estimate lower-bound total TCR beta diversity. Using fastp trimming at Q25 and MiXCR clonotype assembly, TCRdb reanalyzed the public sequencing data and kept in-frame beta chains. CDR3 protein sequences are deduplicated, and each keeps its most common genes and DNA. The V and J calls and clone size are TCRdb's, not the authors'. In this sample the table shows 800,000 to 950,000 distinct CDR3 sequences, under 40% of which occur a single time. The ten largest clones represent 10% to 15% of the sample.

Note on this clonotype: Its antigen is still unknown. Per-nucleotide qualities are absent, and no much larger clonotype sits a single base away.

Sequencing was performed on blood. The chain is made from TRBV29-1 and TRBJ2-3; 11 bases in the middle match TRBD2. This receptor was taken from a man aged 18 to 30 in good health. The CDR3 corresponds to CSVVPTTSGGSADTQYF. The nucleotide sequence reads TGCAGCGTTGTCCCCACTACTAGCGGGGGTTCAGCAGATACGCAGTATTTT.